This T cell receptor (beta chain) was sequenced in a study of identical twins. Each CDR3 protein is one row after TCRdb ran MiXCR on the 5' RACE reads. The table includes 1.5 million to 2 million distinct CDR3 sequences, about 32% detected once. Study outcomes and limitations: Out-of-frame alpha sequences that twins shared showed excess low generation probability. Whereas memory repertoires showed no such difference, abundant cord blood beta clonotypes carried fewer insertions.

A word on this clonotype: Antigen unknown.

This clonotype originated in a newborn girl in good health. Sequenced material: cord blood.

CDR3 nucleotides: TGCAGTGCTAGAGGGGTTTGGAATGAGCAGTACTTC. Its translation: CSARGVWNEQYF. The rearrangement links TRBV20-1 to TRBJ2-5; D call uncertain. CDR1 is DFQATT, CDR2 SNEGSKA, per germline (reference sequence). There are 12 residues in the CDR3. V gave up 1 base and J gave up 11 bases, with 14 bases separating them.